This T cell receptor beta chain came from a study of cytomegalovirus exposure and HLA in healthy donors. As for the study in general: Among about 190 million T cells, an earlier analysis found 90 million to 130 million unique TCR beta sequences. Membership in the Caucasian-associated ancestry cluster was found for around 81% of a few hundred genotyped donors. Study observations and caveats: Association with HLA alleles at 0.05 false discovery rate was found for roughly 17,000 TCR beta sequences in a later analysis.

V lost 2 bases and J lost 2; bases outside the gene matches: 7. The CDR3 totals 16 residues. Germline assignment: CDR1 SGDLS and CDR2 YYNGEE. This PCR relied on a set of 60 Vbeta primers and 13 Jbeta primers. Clones were read by immunoSEQ multiplex PCR, and TCRdb kept only the in-frame ones, dropping some. Among roughly 45,000 clones listed, roughly 60% were seen once. With regard to this clone: Its antigen is still unknown.

The chain joins TRBV9 to TRBJ2-5; 9 bases map to TRBD2. The receptor comes from a man aged 55-75 years in good health and CMV-seropositive. Sequenced material: PBMCs. CDR3 loop: CASSVSSSGKQETQYF. In DNA, the CDR3 is TGTGCCAGCAGCGTCTCCTCTAGCGGGAAGCAAGAGACCCAGTACTTC.